Given below is one T cell receptor beta chain in context. Its specificity is not known. The primer mix had 60 Vbeta and 13 Jbeta primers. Assay used: immunoSEQ multiplex PCR; TCRdb lists only in-frame clones, some missing. Found here are around 100,000 clones, 60% to 80% of them singletons; the top ten hold approximately 6.3%. This entry comes from a study of cytomegalovirus exposure and HLA in healthy donors. About the research overall: The 110 million or so unique TCR beta sequences, from roughly 170 million T cells, were found by an earlier analysis.

Points from the study as a whole: According to a later analysis, most TCR beta chains associated with CMV appeared HLA-restricted. TCR beta V segments were, for the most part, productive about 87% or about 30% of the time in an earlier analysis.

The sequencing input was PBMCs. The receptor's source is a man aged 55 to 70 in good health and CMV-seropositive.

In nucleotides, the CDR3 is TGTGCCAGCAGCTGGGGCCCGGGGGACAATGAGCAGTTCTTC. Translating gives CASSWGPGDNEQFF. The chain combines TRBV5-8 with TRBJ2-1, with D maybe TRBD2 (6 bases). V lost 3 bases, J lost 5 bases, and 12 bases lay in between. The V gene's germline CDR1 is SGHTS and CDR2 YDEGEE. CDR3 size: 14 residues.